These 3 T cell receptor beta chains were all obtained from the same sample, sequenced in a study of T cells in Graves' hyperthyroidism and ophthalmopathy. RNA transcripts were the template for amplifying TCR beta CDR3 regions. HTBI primers were employed in a first-round RT-PCR of the TCR CDR3. TCRdb redid the calling of the multiplex PCR reads with MiXCR, one entry per CDR3 protein. The sample lists more than 500,000 distinct CDR3 sequences, under 20% seen once, with 3% to 4.5% in the top ten. Sequenced: blood. The receptor source for this set is a woman aged 25 to 39 with Graves' hyperthyroidism.

There are a few counts of this clonotype. The rearrangement uses TRBV4-2 and TRBJ2-7; TRBD2 agrees at 12 bases. The V and J ends lost 1 base and 0 bases, in that order; junction bases with no gene match: 10. Germline CDR1 reads LGHNA; CDR2 reads YNFKEQ. The CDR3 is made up of 19 amino acids. Here the CDR3 DNA reads TGTGCCAGCAGCCAAGCGCGGACTAGCGGGACGTCATACTCCTACGAGCAGTACTTC. Translated: CASSQARTSGTSYSYEQYF.

This clonotype was counted a few times. The rearrangement uses TRBV27 and TRBJ2-7; 7 nucleotides agree with TRBD1. The CDR3 consists of 15 residues. V lost 6 bases, J lost 0 bases, and 8 bases stayed unmatched. Germline V gene sequence: CDR1 MNHEY, CDR2 SMNVEV (reference sequence). CDR3 DNA: TGTGCCAGCAGCCTCGCCGGGACAGCCTCCTACGAGCAGTACTTC. Translating it yields CASSLAGTASYEQYF.

The chain carries TRBV20-1 and TRBJ2-1; 8 bases fit TRBD2. CDR3 length: 14 residues. CDR1 is DFQATT and CDR2 is SNEGSKA in the germline V gene (reference sequence). DNA for the CDR3: TGCGGTGTCCCCGGGACTAGTGGAGTCAATGAGCAGTTCTTC. It specifies CGVPGTSGVNEQFF.